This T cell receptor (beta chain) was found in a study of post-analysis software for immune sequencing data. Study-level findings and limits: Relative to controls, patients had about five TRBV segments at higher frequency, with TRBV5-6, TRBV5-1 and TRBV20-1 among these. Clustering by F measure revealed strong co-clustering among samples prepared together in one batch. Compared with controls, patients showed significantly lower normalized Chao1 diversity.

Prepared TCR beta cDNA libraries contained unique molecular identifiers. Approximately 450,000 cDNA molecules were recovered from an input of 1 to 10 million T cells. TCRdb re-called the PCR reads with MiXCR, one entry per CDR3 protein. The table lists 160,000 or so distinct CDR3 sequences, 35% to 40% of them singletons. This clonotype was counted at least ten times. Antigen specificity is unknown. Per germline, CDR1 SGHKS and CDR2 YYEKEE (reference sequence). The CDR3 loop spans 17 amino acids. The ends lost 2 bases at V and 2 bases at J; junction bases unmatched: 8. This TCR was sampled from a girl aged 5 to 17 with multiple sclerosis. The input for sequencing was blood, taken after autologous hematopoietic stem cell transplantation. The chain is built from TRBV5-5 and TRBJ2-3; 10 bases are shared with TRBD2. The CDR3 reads CASSLRASGSLTDTQYF. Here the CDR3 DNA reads TGTGCCAGCAGCTTAAGGGCTAGCGGGAGTCTCACAGATACGCAGTATTTT.